This TCR beta chain was identified in a study of identifying expanded T cells in peripheral blood. General observations from the study: Over approximately two and four weeks, about 15 and 19 clones changed, versus around 1.2 between replicates. Two-week clone count variance significantly increased as total template count grew.

As to this clone: Antigen: not known.

Sequencing was performed with immunoSEQ multiplex PCR; in TCRdb, only in-frame clones are kept and a portion is missing. The table records some 90,000 clones, about 90% of them present only once. Collection occurred without any documented infections or immune events in donors. This sequence originates from a person between 18 and 75 years old in good health. The source material was blood.

CDR3 DNA: TGTGCCAGCAGCTTAGAGTACCTCGCTGAAGCTTTCTTT. Encoded protein: CASSLEYLAEAFF. This sequence joins TRBV7-2 and TRBJ1-1; D remains ambiguous. The CDR3 runs 13 residues. Trimming took off 1 base at V and 6 bases at J, with 9 bases between the two ends. CDR1 SGHTA and CDR2 FQGNSA come from the germline V gene.